The entry that follows covers one T cell receptor (beta chain) sequence. Its antigen is not identified. Each CDR3 protein gets one entry after TCRdb re-called the 5' RACE reads with MiXCR. Of about 470,000 distinct CDR3 sequences listed, roughly 20% are singletons. These data belong to a study of T-cell memory formation after mild COVID-19. Study background: Each donor largely had its own TCR clusters.

Germline CDR1 SGHTA, CDR2 FQGNSA. Trimming at V came to 5 bases and at J to 8 bases, leaving 4 bases not matched to a gene. The CDR3 has 12 amino acids. The study, taken as a whole, reports: Second-wave clones with a day 37 peak had unconfirmed SARS-CoV-2 specificity. Some clones that responded turned up in pre-infection memory, which suggests that cross-reactive memory joined in.

Sequenced input: PBMCs or a T cell subset sorted from them (not recorded which). The chain is built from TRBV7-2 and TRBJ1-2; the match to TRBD1 covers 8 bases. The clonotype comes from an adult woman who had mild COVID-19 (a few samples of this study predate the infection). Cell type and time point are not known. The CDR3 sequence: CASSMDREGYTF. In DNA form, the CDR3 reads TGTGCCAGCAGCATGGACAGGGAAGGCTACACCTTC.